A selection of T cell receptor beta chains follows, all from one sample in a study of blood T cell repertoires in COVID-19. The data were produced by immunoSEQ multiplex PCR, yet TCRdb's version contains in-frame clones alone and is incomplete. The table lists roughly 90,000 clones, about 82% of them singletons, with 3% to 3.5% in the top ten. The source material was peripheral blood. These receptors all stem from a man aged 50-59 years with acute or convalescent COVID-19. Both conserved end residues are part of each CDR3. Fields, in order: J gene, V gene, D gene, clone size, CDR3 DNA, CDR3 protein. The D gene is left open where the match is weak. Clone size appears in some rows only: once, few, many, or a class for an expanded clone.

>TRBJ1-2|TRBV4-1|TRBD1|.
TGCGCCAGCAGCCAAGCCGGAAAGCCGGGACAGGGGTATGGCTACACCTTC
CASSQAGKPGQGYGYTF
>TRBJ2-1|TRBV4-3|TRBD2|.
TGCGCCAGCAGCCAAGATCGGCCTAGCGGGACCTACAATGAGCAGTTCTTC
CASSQDRPSGTYNEQFF
>TRBJ2-2|TRBV11-2|.|.
TGTGCCAGCAGCTTAGTCCGGGAGACCGGGGAGCTGTTTTTT
CASSLVRETGELFF
>TRBJ2-2|TRBV7-2|.|.
TGTGCCAGCAGCTTAGCGCCCGGAGCCGGGGAGCTGTTTTTT
CASSLAPGAGELFF
>TRBJ2-3|TRBV29-1|.|.
TGCAGCGTCATGGGAGGTTACCCGACAGATACGCAGTATTTT
CSVMGGYPTDTQYF
>TRBJ1-5|TRBV18|TRBD1|.
TGTGCCAGCTCACCGAGGAGTTGGACAGGGGGCTCCTCAGAGCAGCCCCAGCATTTT
CASSPRSWTGGSSEQPQHF
>TRBJ2-5|TRBV6-5|TRBD2|.
TGTGCCAGCAGCCCAGTCAGGACTAGCATAGAGACCCAGTACTTC
CASSPVRTSIETQYF
>TRBJ2-3|TRBV24-1|TRBD1|.
TGTGCCACCGGGGACAGGGTCACAGATACGCAGTATTTT
CATGDRVTDTQYF
>TRBJ2-7|TRBV27|TRBD1|.
TGTGCCAGCACCCCAGGGACAGGGGCCTCCGAGCAGTACTTC
CASTPGTGASEQYF
>TRBJ1-2|TRBV12-3/TRBV12-4|TRBD1|.
TGTGCCAGCAGGGGACAGGGGCCCTACACCTTC
CASRGQGPYTF
>TRBJ1-5|TRBV4-2|.|.
TGTGCCAGCAGCCAAAATACAGGGAGCAATCAGCCCCAGCATTTT
CASSQNTGSNQPQHF
>TRBJ1-2|TRBV5-4|.|once
TGTGCCAGCAGCTTCGGCAGGGACTATGGCTACACCTTC
CASSFGRDYGYTF
>TRBJ1-3|TRBV7-2|.|once
TGTGCCAGCAGCTTAGCGGGGGGGCTCTCTGGAAACACCATATATTTT
CASSLAGGLSGNTIYF
>TRBJ2-7|TRBV6-6|TRBD2|.
TGTGCCAGCAGACGACTTACTGCTGGGGCTAGCGGGAGGGCGGGTTTGTTTCGCGAGCAGTACTTC
CASRRLTAGASGRAGLFREQYF
>TRBJ2-5|TRBV10-3|.|.
TGTGCCATCACCTCCACAGGGCAAGGAGAGACCCAGTACTTC
CAITSTGQGETQYF
>TRBJ2-3|TRBV5-1|TRBD1|.
TGCGCCAGCAGCTTGGCGGGACAGGTCGGAGATACGCAGTATTTT
CASSLAGQVGDTQYF
>TRBJ2-7|TRBV11-2|.|.
TGTGCCAGCAGCTTAGATTGGAGGGGCGAGCAGTACTTC
CASSLDWRGEQYF
>TRBJ2-7|TRBV7-2|.|.
TGTGCCAGCGCACCAACGGGTCTCATCTACGAGCAGTACTTC
CASAPTGLIYEQYF
>TRBJ1-4|TRBV18|TRBD1|.
TGTGCCAGCTCACCACGCCCCTCAGACAGGGCAACTAATGAAAAACTGTTTTTT
CASSPRPSDRATNEKLFF
>TRBJ1-2|TRBV10-2|TRBD1|.
TGCGCCAGCAGTGAACAGGGGATGGTTGGAGGCTACACCTTC
CASSEQGMVGGYTF
>TRBJ2-5|TRBV5-4|TRBD2|.
TGTGCCAGCAGCTTTAGGCTAGCGGGGCAAGAGACCCAGTACTTC
CASSFRLAGQETQYF
>TRBJ1-1|TRBV19|TRBD1|.
TGTGCCAGTAGTAGGGGGACAGGGGGGAACACTGAAGCTTTCTTT
CASSRGTGGNTEAFF
>TRBJ2-2|TRBV5-4|TRBD2|few
TGTGCCAGCAGCTTGATAGGTAGCGGGGTCACCGGGGAGCTGTTTTTT
CASSLIGSGVTGELFF
>TRBJ2-2|TRBV5-1|TRBD1|.
TGCGCCAGCAGCCCTGGACAGGTAGAATTCGCCGGGGAGCTGTTTTTT
CASSPGQVEFAGELFF
>TRBJ2-3|TRBV2|TRBD2|.
TGTGCCAACGTACTAGCGGCTAGCACAGATACGCAGTATTTT
CANVLAASTDTQYF
>TRBJ1-1|TRBV10-3|.|.
TGTGCCAACAGAAAATTACCCAGCACTGAAGCTTTCTTT
CANRKLPSTEAFF
>TRBJ2-3|TRBV2|TRBD2|.
TGTGCCAGCAGCAAGGAACTAGCGGGACGGACAGATACGCAGTATTTT
CASSKELAGRTDTQYF
>TRBJ1-2|TRBV27|TRBD1|many
TGTGCCAGCAGTTGGGACAGGTCTAACTATGGCTACACCTTC
CASSWDRSNYGYTF
>TRBJ2-3|TRBV3-1/TRBV3-2|TRBD1|.
TGTGCCACACACCGCCGGGACAGGGGGGGAGATACGCAGTATTTT
CATHRRDRGGDTQYF
>TRBJ2-7|TRBV6-2/TRBV6-3|.|.
TGTGCCAGCAGTTACCGGGGGTCGGGCGAGCAGTACTTC
CASSYRGSGEQYF
>TRBJ1-6|TRBV7-2|TRBD1|.
TGTGCCAGCAGCTTAAGAGGACAGGGGAATTCACCCCTCCACTTT
CASSLRGQGNSPLHF
>TRBJ2-1|TRBV24-1|TRBD2|.
TGTGCCACCAGTCTAGCGGGACTACGAATTGGGCAGTTCTTC
CATSLAGLRIGQFF
>TRBJ2-1|TRBV11-1|TRBD2|.
TGTGCCAGCAGCTTACAAGGCGGGAGCTCCTACAATGAGCAGTTCTTC
CASSLQGGSSYNEQFF
>TRBJ1-1|TRBV12-3/TRBV12-4|.|.
TGTGCCAGCAGTTTACGGGAGAACACTGAAGCTTTCTTT
CASSLRENTEAFF
>TRBJ2-5|TRBV4-3|.|once
TGCGCCAGCAGCCAAGCCCCGCGGGAGACCCAGTACTTC
CASSQAPRETQYF
>TRBJ2-1|TRBV4-3|.|.
TGCGCCAGCAGCCAAGGCCGCCGACAAGGCGATGAGCAGTTCTTC
CASSQGRRQGDEQFF
>TRBJ2-7|TRBV6-6|TRBD2|few
TGTGCCAGCAGTTACTCGACTAGCGGAGGGTACGAGCAGTACTTC
CASSYSTSGGYEQYF
>TRBJ1-4|TRBV6-5|.|.
TGTGCCAGCAGCTGGGGACATAATGAAAAACTGTTTTTT
CASSWGHNEKLFF
>TRBJ1-6|TRBV2|.|few
TGTGCCAGCATTGGGACACGAACATCCTATAATTCACCCCTCCACTTT
CASIGTRTSYNSPLHF
>TRBJ1-1|TRBV19|.|.
TGTGCCAGTAGTATAGGTCCCCGGAACACTGAAGCTTTCTTT
CASSIGPRNTEAFF
>TRBJ1-5|TRBV7-2|TRBD1|.
TGTGCCAGCAGCTCGGGACAGGGGGCATCTCAGCCCCAGCATTTT
CASSSGQGASQPQHF
>TRBJ2-3|TRBV27|TRBD2|.
TGTGCCAGCAGTTTAGGTGCGGGGCGAGGCGGGAGCAGTTGTACGACAGATACGCAGTATTTT
CASSLGAGRGGSSCTTDTQYF
>TRBJ1-2|TRBV19|.|once
TGTGCCAGTAGTATCGAAAGAGCTAACTATGGCTACACCTTC
CASSIERANYGYTF
>TRBJ2-2|TRBV11-2|TRBD1|.
TGTGCCAGCAGCCTTACAGGGGGCCTTTCCACCGGGGAGCTGTTTTTT
CASSLTGGLSTGELFF
>TRBJ2-7|TRBV18|.|.
TGTGCCAGCTCACCGGCAGGGCCCTACGAGCAGTACTTC
CASSPAGPYEQYF
>TRBJ1-4|TRBV7-6|.|few
TGTGCCAGCAGCTTAGATGCGGCACCAGATGAAAAACTGTTTTTT
CASSLDAAPDEKLFF
>TRBJ2-7|TRBV6-5|TRBD2|few
TGTGCCAGCAGCCCCAGGAGGGAGGGGAGCGAGCAGTACTTC
CASSPRREGSEQYF
>TRBJ1-2|TRBV10-3|.|few
TGTGCCATCAGTGAGTCGAACGGTTATGGCTACACCTTC
CAISESNGYGYTF
>TRBJ2-7|TRBV29-1|.|.
TGCAGCGTGATAATGGGCTTGACCTACGAGCAGTACTTC
CSVIMGLTYEQYF
>TRBJ2-5|TRBV9|TRBD1|.
TGTGCCAGCAGCGGCAACGGGACAGGTACACAAGAGACCCAGTACTTC
CASSGNGTGTQETQYF
>TRBJ2-1|TRBV7-3|.|few
TGTGCCAGCAGCTTTGGAAGAGGAGGATATGAGCAGTTCTTC
CASSFGRGGYEQFF
>TRBJ1-4|TRBV30|.|.
TGTGCCTGGGGACGGACTAATGAAAAACTGTTTTTT
CAWGRTNEKLFF
>TRBJ2-1|TRBV19|.|.
TGTGCCAGTAGTCTGAGTTACAATGAGCAGTTCTTC
CASSLSYNEQFF
>TRBJ2-5|TRBV28|.|.
TGTGCCAGCAGTTTATCAGGGGCGCAAGAGACCCAGTACTTC
CASSLSGAQETQYF
>TRBJ2-5|TRBV10-3|.|.
TGTGCCATCAGTGGGACTACCGGAGGTGGCAAAGAGACCCAGTACTTC
CAISGTTGGGKETQYF
>TRBJ1-2|TRBV5-6|TRBD1|.
TGTGCCAGCACGATACCGGGACAGGGGGCTAACTATGGCTACACCTTC
CASTIPGQGANYGYTF
>TRBJ2-6|TRBV30|.|.
TGTGCCTGGAGTTTCCCCCTTCTCTCTGGGGCCAACGTCCTGACTTTC
CAWSFPLLSGANVLTF
>TRBJ2-2|TRBV19|TRBD2|.
TGTGCCAGTACGCTAGCGGGCACCGGGGAGCTGTTTTTT
CASTLAGTGELFF
>TRBJ1-1|TRBV5-6|.|.
TGTGCCAGCAGCTTGTCAGGGGTCACTGAAGCTTTCTTT
CASSLSGVTEAFF